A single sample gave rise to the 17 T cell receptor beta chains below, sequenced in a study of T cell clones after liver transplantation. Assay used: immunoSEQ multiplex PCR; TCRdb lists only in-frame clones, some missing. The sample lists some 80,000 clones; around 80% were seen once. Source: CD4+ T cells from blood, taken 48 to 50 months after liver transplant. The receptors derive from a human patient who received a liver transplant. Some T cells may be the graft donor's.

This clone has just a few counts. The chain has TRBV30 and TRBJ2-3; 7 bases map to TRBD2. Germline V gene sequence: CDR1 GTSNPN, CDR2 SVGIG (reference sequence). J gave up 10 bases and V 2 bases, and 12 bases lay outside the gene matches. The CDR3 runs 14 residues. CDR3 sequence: CAWSRPPRRGAQYF. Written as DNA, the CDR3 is TGTGCCTGGAGTAGACCTCCCCGCCGGGGGGCGCAGTATTTT.

CDR3: CASSQDGQAYLFGTDTQYF. The CDR3 region has the DNA TGCGCCAGCAGCCAAGATGGGCAGGCTTATCTCTTCGGGACAGATACGCAGTATTTT. V and J are TRBV4-3 and TRBJ2-3; D is unresolved. Germline values: CDR1 LGHNA, CDR2 YSLEER. V gave up 0 bases and J gave up 3 bases, with 22 bases separating them. The CDR3 contains 19 residues.

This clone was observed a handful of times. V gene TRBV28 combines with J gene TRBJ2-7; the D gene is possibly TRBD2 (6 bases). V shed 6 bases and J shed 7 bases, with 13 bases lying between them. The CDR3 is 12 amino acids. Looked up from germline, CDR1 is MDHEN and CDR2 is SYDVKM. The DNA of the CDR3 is TGTGCCAGCAGGGGGCGGGCGGGGGAGCAGTACTTC. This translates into CASRGRAGEQYF.

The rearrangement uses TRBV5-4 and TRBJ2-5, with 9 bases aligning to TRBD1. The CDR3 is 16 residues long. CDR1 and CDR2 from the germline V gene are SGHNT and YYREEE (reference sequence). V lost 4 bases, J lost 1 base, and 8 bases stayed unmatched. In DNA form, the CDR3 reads TGTGCCAGCAGCGGGAGACGGACAGGGGCCCAAGAGACCCAGTACTTC. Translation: CASSGRRTGAQETQYF.

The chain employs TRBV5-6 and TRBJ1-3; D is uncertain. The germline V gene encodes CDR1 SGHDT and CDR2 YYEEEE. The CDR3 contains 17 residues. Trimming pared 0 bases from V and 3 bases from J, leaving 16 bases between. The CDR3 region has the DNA TGTGCCAGCAGCTTGGATTGGGCCTCGGTGCGTGGAAACACCATATATTTT. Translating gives CASSLDWASVRGNTIYF.

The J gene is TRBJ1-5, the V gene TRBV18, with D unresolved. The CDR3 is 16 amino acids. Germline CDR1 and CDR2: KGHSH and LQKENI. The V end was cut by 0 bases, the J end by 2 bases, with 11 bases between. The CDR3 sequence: CASSPPDGWGNQPQHF. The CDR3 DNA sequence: TGTGCCAGCTCACCACCCGACGGATGGGGCAATCAGCCCCAGCATTTT. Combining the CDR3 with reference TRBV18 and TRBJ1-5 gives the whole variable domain NAGVMQNPRHLVRRRGQEARLRCSPMKGHSHVYWYRQLPEEGLKFMVYLQKENIIDESGMPKERFSAEFPKEGPSILRIQQVVRGDSAAYFCASSPPDGWGNQPQHFGDGTRLSIL.

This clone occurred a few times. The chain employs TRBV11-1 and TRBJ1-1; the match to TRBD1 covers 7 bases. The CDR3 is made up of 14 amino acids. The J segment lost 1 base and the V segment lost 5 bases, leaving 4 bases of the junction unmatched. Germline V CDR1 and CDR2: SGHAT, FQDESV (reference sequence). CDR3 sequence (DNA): TGTGCCAGCAGCCCCGACAGGGCGAACACTGAAGCTTTCTTT. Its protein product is CASSPDRANTEAFF.

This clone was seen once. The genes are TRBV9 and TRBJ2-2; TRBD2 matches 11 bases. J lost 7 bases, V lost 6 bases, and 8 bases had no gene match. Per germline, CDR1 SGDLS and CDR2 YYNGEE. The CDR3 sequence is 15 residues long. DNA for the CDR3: TGTGCCAGCAAAAAACTAGCGGGGGACAACGGGGAGCTGTTTTTT. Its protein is CASKKLAGDNGELFF. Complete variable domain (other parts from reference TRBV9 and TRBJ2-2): DSGVTQTPKHLITATGQRVTLRCSPRSGDLSVYWYQQSLDQGLQFLIQYYNGEERAKGNILERFSAQQFPDLHSELNLSSLELGDSALYFCASKKLAGDNGELFFGEGSRLTVL.

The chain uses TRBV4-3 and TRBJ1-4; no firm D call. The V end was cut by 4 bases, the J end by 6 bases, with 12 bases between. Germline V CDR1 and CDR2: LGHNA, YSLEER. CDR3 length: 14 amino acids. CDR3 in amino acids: CASSPEELDEKLFF. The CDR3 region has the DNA TGCGCCAGCAGCCCGGAGGAATTGGATGAAAAACTGTTTTTT.

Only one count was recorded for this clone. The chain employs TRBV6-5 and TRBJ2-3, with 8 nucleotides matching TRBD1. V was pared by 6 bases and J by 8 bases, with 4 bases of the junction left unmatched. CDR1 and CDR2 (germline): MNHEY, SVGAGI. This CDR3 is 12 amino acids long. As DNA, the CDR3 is TGTGCCAGCAGCCAGGGGGCGAGTACGCAGTATTTT. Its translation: CASSQGASTQYF.

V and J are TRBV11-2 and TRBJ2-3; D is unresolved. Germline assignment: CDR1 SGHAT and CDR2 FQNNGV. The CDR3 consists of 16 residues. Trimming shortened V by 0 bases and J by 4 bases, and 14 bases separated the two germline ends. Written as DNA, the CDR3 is TGTGCCAGCAGCTTAGAAGGCCGGAAGGGCGCAGATACGCAGTATTTT. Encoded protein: CASSLEGRKGADTQYF. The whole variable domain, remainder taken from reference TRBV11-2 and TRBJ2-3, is EAGVAQSPRYKIIEKRQSVAFWCNPISGHATLYWYQQILGQGPKLLIQFQNNGVVDDSQLPKDRFSAERLKGVDSTLKIQPAKLEDSAVYLCASSLEGRKGADTQYFGPGTRLTVL.

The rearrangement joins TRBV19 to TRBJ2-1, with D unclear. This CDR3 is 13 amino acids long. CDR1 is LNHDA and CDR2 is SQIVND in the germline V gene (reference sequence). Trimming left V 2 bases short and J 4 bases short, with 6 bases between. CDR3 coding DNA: TGTGCCAGTAGTATATCCACTTACAATGAGCAGTTCTTC. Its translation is CASSISTYNEQFF.

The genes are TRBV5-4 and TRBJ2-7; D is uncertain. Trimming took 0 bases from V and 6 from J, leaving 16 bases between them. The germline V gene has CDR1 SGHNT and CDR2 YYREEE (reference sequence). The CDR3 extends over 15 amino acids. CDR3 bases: TGTGCCAGCAGCTTGGAAACGAACCGGGCGACCGAGCAGTACTTC. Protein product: CASSLETNRATEQYF.

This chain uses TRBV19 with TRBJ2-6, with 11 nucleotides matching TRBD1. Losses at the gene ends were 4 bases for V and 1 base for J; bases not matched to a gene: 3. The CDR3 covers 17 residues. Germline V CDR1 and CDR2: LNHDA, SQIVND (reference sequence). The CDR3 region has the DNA TGTGCCAGTAGTACAGGACAGGGGGCATCTGGGGCCAACGTCCTGACTTTC. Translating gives CASSTGQGASGANVLTF.

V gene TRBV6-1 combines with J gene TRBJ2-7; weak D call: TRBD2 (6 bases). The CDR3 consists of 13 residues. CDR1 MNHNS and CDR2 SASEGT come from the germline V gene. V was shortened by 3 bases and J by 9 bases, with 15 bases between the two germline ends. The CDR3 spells CASSDRKGGWQYF. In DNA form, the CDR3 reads TGTGCCAGCAGTGACCGCAAGGGAGGATGGCAGTACTTC.

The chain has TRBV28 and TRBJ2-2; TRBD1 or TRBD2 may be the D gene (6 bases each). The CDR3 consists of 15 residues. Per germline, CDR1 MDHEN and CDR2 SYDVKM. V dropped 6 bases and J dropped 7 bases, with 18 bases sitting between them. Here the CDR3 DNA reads TGTGCCAGCAGCACAGCACCCGGGGGCTTCGGGGAGCTGTTTTTT. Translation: CASSTAPGGFGELFF.

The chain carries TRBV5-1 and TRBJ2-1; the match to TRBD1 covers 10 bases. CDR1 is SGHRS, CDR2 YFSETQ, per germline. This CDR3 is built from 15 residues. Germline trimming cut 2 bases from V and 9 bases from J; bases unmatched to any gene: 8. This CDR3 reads CASSFTGQGTGEQFF. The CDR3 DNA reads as TGCGCCAGCAGCTTTACGGGACAGGGGACCGGTGAGCAGTTCTTC.